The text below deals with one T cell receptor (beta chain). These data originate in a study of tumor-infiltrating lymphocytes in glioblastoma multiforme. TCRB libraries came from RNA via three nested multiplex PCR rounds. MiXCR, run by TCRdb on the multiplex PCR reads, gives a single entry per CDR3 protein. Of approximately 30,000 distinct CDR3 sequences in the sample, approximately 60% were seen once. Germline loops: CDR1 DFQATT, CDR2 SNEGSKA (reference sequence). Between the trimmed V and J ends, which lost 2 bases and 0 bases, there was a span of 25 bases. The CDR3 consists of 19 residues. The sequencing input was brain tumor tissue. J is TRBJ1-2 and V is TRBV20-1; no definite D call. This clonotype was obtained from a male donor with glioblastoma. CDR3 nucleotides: TGCAGTGCTAGATATAAGTTGAGGCGAAATGTACGCACTAACTATGGCTACACCTTC. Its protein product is CSARYKLRRNVRTNYGYTF.